This paragraph covers one T cell receptor beta chain sequence. Its antigen is unidentified. This sample stems from a study of T cell repertoires in cytomegalovirus infection. Study information: Carrying CMV and the relevant HLA type showed in public TCR beta signatures. Regarding the study as a whole: CMV carriers with the relevant HLA were identified by cumulative public TCR beta family frequency. Across the ex vivo response, the dominant clonotypes were HLA-C-restricted CMV-specific TCR beta clonotypes.

TCRdb reanalysed the reads using MiXCR and keeps one entry per CDR3 protein. The sample has approximately 490,000 distinct CDR3 sequences, about 10% seen once. V trimming: 2 bases; J trimming: 4 bases; junction bases outside the gene matches: 5. Germline loops: CDR1 DFQATT, CDR2 SNEGSKA (reference sequence). The CDR3 totals 14 residues. This clonotype was sampled from a human donor in good health (CMV status not recorded). Some clones in this sample may be carry-over from other donors' samples. The sequenced sample was PBMCs. The chain is built from TRBV20-1 and TRBJ1-1; 9 nucleotides match TRBD1. CDR3 bases: TGCAGTGCTAGATGGGGACAGGGAAGCACTGAAGCTTTCTTT. This gives the protein CSARWGQGSTEAFF.